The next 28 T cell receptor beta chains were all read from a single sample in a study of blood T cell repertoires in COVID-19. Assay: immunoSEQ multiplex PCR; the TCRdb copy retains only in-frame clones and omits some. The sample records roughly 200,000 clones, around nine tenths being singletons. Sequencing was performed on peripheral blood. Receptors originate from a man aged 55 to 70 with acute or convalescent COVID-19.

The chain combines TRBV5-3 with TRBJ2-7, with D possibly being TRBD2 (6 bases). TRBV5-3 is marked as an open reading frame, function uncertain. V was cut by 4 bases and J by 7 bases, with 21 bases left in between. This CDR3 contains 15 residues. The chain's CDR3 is CARSPRGVSAGEQYF. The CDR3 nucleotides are TGTGCCAGAAGCCCCCGAGGTGTCTCGGCGGGGGAGCAGTACTTC.

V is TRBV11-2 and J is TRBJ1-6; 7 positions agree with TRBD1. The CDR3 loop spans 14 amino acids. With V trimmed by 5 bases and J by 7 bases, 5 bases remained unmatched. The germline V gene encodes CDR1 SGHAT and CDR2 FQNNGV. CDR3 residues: CASSRQGTNSPLHF. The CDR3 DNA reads TGTGCCAGCAGCAGACAGGGTACGAATTCACCCCTCCACTTT.

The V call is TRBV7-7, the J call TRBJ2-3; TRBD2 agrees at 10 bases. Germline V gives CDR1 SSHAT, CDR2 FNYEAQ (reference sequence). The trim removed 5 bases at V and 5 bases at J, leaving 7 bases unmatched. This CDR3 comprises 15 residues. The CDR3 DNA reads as TGTGCCAGCAGCCAGAGCGGGGGGGCGGTAGATACGCAGTATTTT. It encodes CASSQSGGAVDTQYF.

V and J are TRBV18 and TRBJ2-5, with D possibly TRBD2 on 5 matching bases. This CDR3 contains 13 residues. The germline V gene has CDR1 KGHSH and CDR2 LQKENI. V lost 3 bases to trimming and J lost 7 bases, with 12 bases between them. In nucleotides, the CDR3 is TGTGCCAGCTCACCGGACTTAGAAGGGACCCAGTACTTC. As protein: CASSPDLEGTQYF.

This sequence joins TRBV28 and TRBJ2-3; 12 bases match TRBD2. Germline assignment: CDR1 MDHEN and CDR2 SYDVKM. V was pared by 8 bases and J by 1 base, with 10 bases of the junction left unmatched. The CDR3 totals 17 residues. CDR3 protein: CASLSPTSGGRTDTQYF. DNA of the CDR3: TGTGCCAGCCTCTCCCCGACTAGCGGGGGCCGCACAGATACGCAGTATTTT.

The CDR3 DNA sequence: TGTGCCAGCTCAAGGTTGAGCAGGGGGACTGAAGCTTTCTTT. Its translation: CASSRLSRGTEAFF. The V gene is TRBV18, the J gene TRBJ1-1; 7 nucleotides line up with TRBD1. The CDR3 runs 14 residues. Germline V gene sequence: CDR1 KGHSH, CDR2 LQKENI. The V gene end was trimmed by 5 bases and the J gene end by 5 bases; junction bases not matched to a gene: 8.

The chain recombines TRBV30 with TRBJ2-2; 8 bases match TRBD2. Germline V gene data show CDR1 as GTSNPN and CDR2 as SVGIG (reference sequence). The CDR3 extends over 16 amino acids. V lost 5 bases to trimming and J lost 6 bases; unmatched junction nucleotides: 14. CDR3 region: CAWRTPGTSRPGELFF. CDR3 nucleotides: TGTGCCTGGCGTACCCCCGGGACTAGTCGTCCCGGGGAGCTGTTTTTT.

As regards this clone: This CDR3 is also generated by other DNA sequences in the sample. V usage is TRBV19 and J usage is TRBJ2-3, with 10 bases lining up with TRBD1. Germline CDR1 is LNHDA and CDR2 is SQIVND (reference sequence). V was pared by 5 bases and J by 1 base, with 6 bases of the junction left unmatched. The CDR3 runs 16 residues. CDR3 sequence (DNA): TGTGCCAGTAGTTCCGCCGGGACAGGGGGCACAGATACGCAGTATTTT. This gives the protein CASSSAGTGGTDTQYF.

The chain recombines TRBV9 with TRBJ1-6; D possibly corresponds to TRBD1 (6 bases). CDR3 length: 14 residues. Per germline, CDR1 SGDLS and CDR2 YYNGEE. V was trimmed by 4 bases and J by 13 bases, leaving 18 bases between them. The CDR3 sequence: CASSPRTAPGPLHF. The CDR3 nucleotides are TGTGCCAGCAGCCCACGGACAGCGCCCGGGCCCCTCCACTTT.

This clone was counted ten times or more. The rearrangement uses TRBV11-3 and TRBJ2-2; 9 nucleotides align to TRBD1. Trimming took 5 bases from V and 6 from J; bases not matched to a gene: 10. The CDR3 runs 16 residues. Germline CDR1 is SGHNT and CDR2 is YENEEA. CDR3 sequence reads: CASSTRSGQGAGELFF. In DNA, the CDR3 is TGTGCCAGCAGCACCCGCTCGGGACAGGGCGCCGGGGAGCTGTTTTTT. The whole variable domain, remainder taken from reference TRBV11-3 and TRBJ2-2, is EAGVVQSPRYKIIEKKQPVAFWCNPISGHNTLYWYLQNLGQGPELLIRYENEEAVDDSQLPKDRFSAERLKGVDSTLKIQPAELGDSAVYLCASSTRSGQGAGELFFGEGSRLTVL.

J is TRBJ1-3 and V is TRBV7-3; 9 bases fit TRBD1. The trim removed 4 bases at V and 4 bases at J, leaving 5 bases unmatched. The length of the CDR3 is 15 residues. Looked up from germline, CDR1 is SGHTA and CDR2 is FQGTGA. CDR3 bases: TGTGCCAGCAGCTCCGACAGGGGGTTCGGAAACACCATATATTTT. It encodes CASSSDRGFGNTIYF.

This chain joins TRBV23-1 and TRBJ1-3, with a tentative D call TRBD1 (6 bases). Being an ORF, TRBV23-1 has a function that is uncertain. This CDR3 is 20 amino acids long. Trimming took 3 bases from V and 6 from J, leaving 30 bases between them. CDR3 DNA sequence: TGCGCCAGCAGTCAGCACCGGGACATTTCCCCATTTAGCGCTGTAAACACCATATATTTT. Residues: CASSQHRDISPFSAVNTIYF.

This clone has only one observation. CDR3 loop: CASSVEGARWNEQFF. The CDR3 DNA sequence: TGTGCCAGCAGCGTGGAGGGGGCTCGATGGAATGAGCAGTTCTTC. V usage is TRBV5-4 and J usage is TRBJ2-1, with D perhaps matching TRBD1 (7 bases). Germline CDR1 reads SGHNT; CDR2 reads YYREEE (reference sequence). CDR3 size: 15 residues. V shed 4 bases and J shed 7 bases, with 18 bases lying between them.

CDR3 region: CASSYTYTGYEQYF. The CDR3 bases are TGTGCCAGCAGTTACACATACACAGGATACGAGCAGTACTTC. The rearrangement uses TRBV6-5 and TRBJ2-7; weak D call: TRBD1 (5 bases). CDR3 size: 14 residues. CDR1 MNHEY and CDR2 SVGAGI come from the germline V gene. V was clipped by 2 bases and J by 4 bases, with 12 bases between them.

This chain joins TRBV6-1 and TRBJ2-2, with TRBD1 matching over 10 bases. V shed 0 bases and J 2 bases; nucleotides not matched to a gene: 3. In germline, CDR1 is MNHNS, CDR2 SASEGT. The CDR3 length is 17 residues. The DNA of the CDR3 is TGTGCCAGCAGTGAAGCGACAGGGGGCGCTAACACCGGGGAGCTGTTTTTT. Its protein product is CASSEATGGANTGELFF.

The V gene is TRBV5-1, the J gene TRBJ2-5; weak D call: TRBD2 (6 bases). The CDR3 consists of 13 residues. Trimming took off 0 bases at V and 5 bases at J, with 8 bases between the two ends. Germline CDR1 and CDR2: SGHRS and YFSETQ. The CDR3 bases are TGCGCCAGCAGCTTGGTTGGGGGGGAGACCCAGTACTTC. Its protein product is CASSLVGGETQYF.

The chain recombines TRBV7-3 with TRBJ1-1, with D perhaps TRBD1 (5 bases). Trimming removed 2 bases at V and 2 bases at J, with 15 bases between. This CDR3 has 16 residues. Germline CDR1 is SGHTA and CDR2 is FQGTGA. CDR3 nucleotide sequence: TGTGCCAGCAGCTTACAGGGAGGGAGAAGAAACACTGAAGCTTTCTTT. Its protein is CASSLQGGRRNTEAFF.

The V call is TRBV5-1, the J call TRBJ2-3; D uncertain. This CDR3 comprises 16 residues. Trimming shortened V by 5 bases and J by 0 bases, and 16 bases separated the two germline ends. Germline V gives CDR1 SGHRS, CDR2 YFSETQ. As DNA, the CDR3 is TGCGCCAGCAGACCGAATTCAGTTCCTAGCACAGATACGCAGTATTTT. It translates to CASRPNSVPSTDTQYF.

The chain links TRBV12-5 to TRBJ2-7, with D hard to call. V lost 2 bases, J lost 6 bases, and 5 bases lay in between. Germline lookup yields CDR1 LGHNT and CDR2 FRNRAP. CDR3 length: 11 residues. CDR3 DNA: TGTGCTAGTGGTTTGCTCCCCGAGCAGTACTTC. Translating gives CASGLLPEQYF. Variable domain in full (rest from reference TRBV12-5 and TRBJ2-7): DARVTQTPRHKVTEMGQEVTMRCQPILGHNTVFWYRQTMMQGLELLAYFRNRAPLDDSGMPKDRFSAEMPDATLATLKIQPSEPRDSAVYFCASGLLPEQYFGPGTRLTVT.

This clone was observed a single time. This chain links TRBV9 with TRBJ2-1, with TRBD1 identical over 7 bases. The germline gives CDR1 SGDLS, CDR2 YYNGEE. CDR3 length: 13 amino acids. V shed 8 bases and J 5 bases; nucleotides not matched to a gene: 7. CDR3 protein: CASTRGNNNEQFF. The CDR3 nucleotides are TGTGCCAGTACCAGGGGGAACAACAATGAGCAGTTCTTC.

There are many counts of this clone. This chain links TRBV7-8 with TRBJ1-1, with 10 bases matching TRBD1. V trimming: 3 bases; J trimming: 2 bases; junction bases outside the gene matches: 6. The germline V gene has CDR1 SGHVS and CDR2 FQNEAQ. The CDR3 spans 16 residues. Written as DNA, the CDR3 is TGTGCCAGCAGCTTCCGGGACAGGGGTAGTAACACTGAAGCTTTCTTT. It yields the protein CASSFRDRGSNTEAFF.

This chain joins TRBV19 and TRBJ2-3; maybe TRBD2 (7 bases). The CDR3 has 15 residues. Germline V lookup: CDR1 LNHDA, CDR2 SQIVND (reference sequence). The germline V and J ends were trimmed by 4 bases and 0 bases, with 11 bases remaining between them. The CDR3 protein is CASSRGGASTDTQYF. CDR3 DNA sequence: TGTGCCAGTAGTAGAGGGGGGGCTAGCACAGATACGCAGTATTTT.

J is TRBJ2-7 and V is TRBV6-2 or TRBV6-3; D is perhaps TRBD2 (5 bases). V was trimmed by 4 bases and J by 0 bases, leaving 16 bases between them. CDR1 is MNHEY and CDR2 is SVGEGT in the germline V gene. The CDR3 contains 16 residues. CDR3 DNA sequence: TGTGCCAGCAGTTCCTACTTGAGGGCTACCTCCTACGAGCAGTACTTC. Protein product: CASSSYLRATSYEQYF.

CDR3 region: CASSPQGGSNQPQHF. For the CDR3, the DNA is TGTGCCAGCAGCCCCCAGGGCGGTAGCAATCAGCCCCAGCATTTT. The chain couples TRBV7-9 to TRBJ1-5; TRBD1 is a possible D gene (5 bases). Germline CDR1 reads SEHNR; CDR2 reads FQNEAQ (reference sequence). With 5 bases removed from V and 0 bases from J, the gap between germline ends came to 11 bases. The CDR3 runs 15 residues.

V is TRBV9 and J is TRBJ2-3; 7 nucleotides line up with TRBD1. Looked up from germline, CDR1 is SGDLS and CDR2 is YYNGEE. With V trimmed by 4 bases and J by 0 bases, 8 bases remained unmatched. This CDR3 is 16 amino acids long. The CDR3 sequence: CASSPRQGSSTDTQYF. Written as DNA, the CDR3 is TGTGCCAGCAGCCCCCGACAGGGTTCTAGCACAGATACGCAGTATTTT.

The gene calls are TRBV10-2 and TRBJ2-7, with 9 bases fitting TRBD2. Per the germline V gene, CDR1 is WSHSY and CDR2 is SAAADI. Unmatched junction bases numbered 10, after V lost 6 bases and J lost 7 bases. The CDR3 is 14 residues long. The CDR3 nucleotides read TGCGCCAGCAGGGTAGCGGGGGCGTCGACGGAGCAGTACTTC. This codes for CASRVAGASTEQYF.

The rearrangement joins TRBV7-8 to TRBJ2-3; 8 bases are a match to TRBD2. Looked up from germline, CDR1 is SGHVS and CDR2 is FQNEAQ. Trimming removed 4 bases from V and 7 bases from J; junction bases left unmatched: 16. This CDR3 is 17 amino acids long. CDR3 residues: CASSSSRTIAGGNTQYF. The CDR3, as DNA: TGTGCCAGCAGCTCTTCTCGGACTATCGCGGGGGGAAATACGCAGTATTTT. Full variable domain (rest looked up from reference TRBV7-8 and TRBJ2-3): GAGVSQSPRYKVAKRGQDVALRCDPISGHVSLFWYQQALGQGPEFLTYFQNEAQLDKSGLPSDRFFAERPEGSVSTLKIQRTQQEDSAVYLCASSSSRTIAGGNTQYFGPGTRLTVL.

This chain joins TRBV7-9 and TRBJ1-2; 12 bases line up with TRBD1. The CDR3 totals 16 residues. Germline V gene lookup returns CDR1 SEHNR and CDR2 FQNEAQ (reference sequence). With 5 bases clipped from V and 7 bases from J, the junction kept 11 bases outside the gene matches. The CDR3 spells CASSGLRGQGALGYTF. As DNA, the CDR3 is TGTGCCAGCAGCGGACTTCGGGGACAGGGGGCGCTTGGCTACACCTTC.